This T cell receptor beta chain was captured by sequencing in a study of siplizumab effects on memory and regulatory T cells. Study results and caveats: With siplizumab, mappable alloreactive CD4+ clones averaged 68.8% Treg-derived, versus around 28% in controls. Naive T cells apparently outstripped memory cells in diversity and seemed major alloresponse contributors.

The protocol was immunoSEQ multiplex PCR, while the TCRdb copy is restricted to in-frame clones and leaves out a portion. Among about 26,000 clones, about 79% were seen once, and the ten largest hold under 25%. Remarks on this clone: No antigen is known for it.

This CDR3 spans 17 amino acids. Germline V gene data show CDR1 as SNHLY and CDR2 as FYNNEI. Germline trimming cut 3 bases from V and 5 bases from J; bases unmatched to any gene: 8. The receptor comes from a human donor in good health. This chain connects TRBV2 to TRBJ2-5; 14 bases align to TRBD2. Sequencing input: memory CD4+ T cells sorted from blood. CDR3 sequence: CASSDRLAGGPEETQYF. The CDR3 region has the DNA TGTGCCAGCAGTGATCGACTAGCGGGAGGGCCAGAGGAGACCCAGTACTTC.